These 24 T cell receptor beta chains originate from one sample sequenced in a study of blood T cell repertoires in COVID-19. The protocol was immunoSEQ multiplex PCR, while the TCRdb copy is restricted to in-frame clones and leaves out a portion. The sample gives nearly 250,000 clones, about 82% of which show up once; roughly 6.2% is in the top ten. Sequencing was carried out using peripheral blood. These receptors all come from a woman older than 75 with COVID-19, enrolled during active disease.

The V and J genes are TRBV5-1 and TRBJ2-3; D unresolved. The CDR3 is made up of 11 amino acids. Trimming pared 2 bases from V and 6 bases from J, leaving 4 bases between. Germline V gene data show CDR1 as SGHRS and CDR2 as YFSETQ. The CDR3 region has the DNA TGCGCCAGCAGCTTTCAGGATACGCAGTATTTT. This encodes CASSFQDTQYF.

The chain combines TRBV5-8 with TRBJ2-3, with TRBD1 matching over 7 bases. CDR1 and CDR2 (germline): SGHTS, YDEGEE. Trimming removed 1 base from V and 4 bases from J; junction bases left unmatched: 6. The CDR3 covers 15 residues. The CDR3, as DNA: TGTGCCAGCAGCTTGTACAGGGGTAGCGCAGATACGCAGTATTTT. This translates into CASSLYRGSADTQYF.

J is TRBJ1-1 and V is TRBV5-5, with 11 bases fitting TRBD1. The CDR3 spans 16 residues. The J segment lost 2 bases and the V segment lost 3 bases, leaving 6 bases of the junction unmatched. The V gene's germline CDR1 is SGHKS and CDR2 YYEKEE (reference sequence). CDR3 loop: CASSWTGGRGNTEAFF. In nucleotides, the CDR3 is TGTGCCAGCAGCTGGACAGGGGGCCGGGGAAACACTGAAGCTTTCTTT.

The V and J genes are TRBV6-5 and TRBJ2-3; possibly TRBD1 for D (7 bases). This CDR3 contains 15 residues. CDR1 and CDR2 (germline): MNHEY, SVGAGI. Trimming left V 6 bases short and J 3 bases short, with 16 bases between. The CDR3 bases are TGTGCCAGCAGGCCTGGGGCAGGGGGGACAGATACGCAGTATTTT. Translating gives CASRPGAGGTDTQYF.

The gene calls are TRBV24-1 and TRBJ1-5; 7 bases are shared with TRBD1. V lost 4 bases to trimming and J lost 7 bases; unmatched junction nucleotides: 6. Germline-derived CDR1 and CDR2 are KGHDR and SFDVKD. The CDR3 consists of 14 residues. CDR3 sequence (DNA): TGTGCCACCAGTGACCTCGGACAGGCGCAGCCCCAGCATTTT. It codes for CATSDLGQAQPQHF.

The chain recombines TRBV24-1 with TRBJ2-2; 9 positions agree with TRBD1. After removal of 5 bases from V and 4 bases from J, the junction contained 7 bases not matched to a gene. The CDR3 length is 16 residues. The germline V gene encodes CDR1 KGHDR and CDR2 SFDVKD. DNA of the CDR3: TGTGCCACCAGTGCGGGACAGGGTCTTGGCACCGGGGAGCTGTTTTTT. Translated: CATSAGQGLGTGELFF.

On this clone itself: A junction boundary mismatches the germline segment, possibly from a read error. Written as DNA, the CDR3 is TGTGCCAGTAATTCGCAGGGGACGGGGAACGCTGAAGCTTTCTTT. It yields the protein CASNSQGTGNAEAFF. V gene TRBV19 combines with J gene TRBJ1-1; maybe TRBD1 (6 bases). Germline CDR1 is LNHDA and CDR2 is SQIVND (reference sequence). This CDR3 contains 15 residues.

This chain connects TRBV3-1 (or the pseudogene TRBV3-2) to TRBJ2-1, with 7 bases fitting TRBD2. The V and J ends lost 4 bases and 4 bases, in that order; junction bases with no gene match: 7. The CDR3 length is 15 residues. Looked up from germline, CDR1 is LGHDT and CDR2 is YNNKEL (reference sequence). In DNA form, the CDR3 reads TGTGCCAGCAGCCTCCTGGGACTAACTTACAATGAGCAGTTCTTC. Protein: CASSLLGLTYNEQFF.

The chain employs TRBV28 and TRBJ1-3; D perhaps matches TRBD1 (5 bases). The CDR3 has 15 residues. The V end was cut by 2 bases, the J end by 7 bases, with 15 bases between. CDR1 MDHEN and CDR2 SYDVKM come from the germline V gene. This CDR3 reads CASSLVRVARNTIYF. CDR3 coding DNA: TGTGCCAGCAGTTTAGTCAGGGTGGCCCGGAACACCATATATTTT.

In its sample, this clone was seen a few times. This chain links TRBV2 with TRBJ2-6; possible D gene TRBD2, 8 bases. Trimming removed 11 bases at V and 2 bases at J, with 13 bases between. The germline V gene has CDR1 SNHLY and CDR2 FYNNEI. This CDR3 spans 14 amino acids. CDR3 DNA: TGTGCCCGGGAGGGGGCAACTGGGGCCAACGTCCTGACTTTC. Translated: CAREGATGANVLTF.

This clone was seen once. This rearrangement joins TRBV5-1 to TRBJ2-1, with 13 bases aligning to TRBD2. The CDR3 totals 16 residues. The V and J ends lost 3 bases and 5 bases, in that order; junction bases with no gene match: 5. Germline values: CDR1 SGHRS, CDR2 YFSETQ. The CDR3 spells CASSYSGLAGNNEQFF. The CDR3 region has the DNA TGCGCCAGCAGCTACTCGGGACTAGCGGGGAACAATGAGCAGTTCTTC.

The chain recombines TRBV6-5 with TRBJ2-4; a weak D match, TRBD2 (7 bases). Germline loops: CDR1 MNHEY, CDR2 SVGAGI. Trimming removed 7 bases from V and 4 bases from J, with 17 bases in between. This CDR3 has 15 residues. CDR3 amino acids: CASKSRGLGKNIQYF. The CDR3 DNA reads as TGTGCCAGCAAGTCGCGGGGGCTTGGGAAAAACATTCAGTACTTC.

The rearrangement links TRBV5-5 to TRBJ2-3; 7 nucleotides match TRBD2. Germline CDR1 and CDR2: SGHKS and YYEKEE (reference sequence). The CDR3 spans 15 residues. The junction had 6 bases not matched to a gene; V was cut back by 0 bases and J by 5 bases. The CDR3 sequence is CASSLGGGGGDTQYF. As DNA, the CDR3 is TGTGCCAGCAGCTTGGGAGGCGGGGGTGGAGATACGCAGTATTTT. Full variable domain (missing parts from reference TRBV5-5 and TRBJ2-3): DAGVTQSPTHLIKTRGQQVTLRCSPISGHKSVSWYQQVLGQGPQFIFQYYEKEERGRGNFPDRFSARQFPNYSSELNVNALLLGDSALYLCASSLGGGGGDTQYFGPGTRLTVL.

V gene TRBV20-1 combines with J gene TRBJ1-3, with D perhaps TRBD1 (5 bases). CDR1 and CDR2 (germline): DFQATT, SNEGSKA (reference sequence). V lost 3 bases and J lost 4, with 10 bases in between. CDR3 length: 13 residues. This CDR3 is CSASSQGGNTIYF. The DNA for the CDR3 is TGCAGTGCTAGTAGCCAGGGCGGAAACACCATATATTTT.

The chain links TRBV18 to TRBJ2-5; a weak D match, TRBD2 (6 bases). V lost 3 bases, J lost 5 bases, and 19 bases lay in between. The length of the CDR3 is 16 residues. Germline-derived CDR1 and CDR2 are KGHSH and LQKENI. As DNA, the CDR3 is TGTGCCAGCTCACCTCAGACCTGGAAGGCGGGGGAGACCCAGTACTTC. Translated: CASSPQTWKAGETQYF.

This clone was seen only once. This chain links TRBV6-6 with TRBJ2-2; D is undetermined. Trimming removed 5 bases at V and 5 bases at J, with 9 bases between. The length of the CDR3 is 13 residues. Per the germline V gene, CDR1 is MNHNY and CDR2 is SVGAGI (reference sequence). The CDR3 DNA reads TGTGCCAGCAGTGAGACACCGACCGGGGAGCTGTTTTTT. Its protein is CASSETPTGELFF.

The chain links TRBV3-1 (or the pseudogene TRBV3-2) to TRBJ1-2; 7 nucleotides agree with TRBD1. The V and J ends lost 3 bases and 2 bases, in that order; junction bases with no gene match: 9. The CDR3 loop spans 16 amino acids. In germline, CDR1 is LGHDT, CDR2 YNNKEL (reference sequence). CDR3: CASSQRAPTGNYGYTF. The CDR3 nucleotides are TGTGCCAGCAGCCAGAGGGCCCCGACAGGGAACTATGGCTACACCTTC.

V and J are TRBV3-1 (or the pseudogene TRBV3-2) and TRBJ1-3; D call uncertain. This CDR3 region has 15 residues. With 1 base removed from V and 0 bases from J, the gap between germline ends came to 7 bases. CDR1 is LGHDT, CDR2 YNNKEL, per germline (reference sequence). The CDR3 DNA reads as TGTGCCAGCAGCCAAGTTTACGGCTCTGGAAACACCATATATTTT. It translates to CASSQVYGSGNTIYF.

This chain connects TRBV3-1 (or the pseudogene TRBV3-2) to TRBJ2-5; TRBD1 agrees at 11 bases. The CDR3 is 15 amino acids. J lost 4 bases, V lost 3 bases, and 4 bases had no gene match. From germline, CDR1 is LGHDT and CDR2 YNNKEL (reference sequence). CDR3 amino acids: CASSHRTGGGETQYF. As DNA, the CDR3 is TGTGCCAGCAGCCATCGGACAGGGGGCGGAGAGACCCAGTACTTC.

The rearrangement joins TRBV10-3 to TRBJ1-5; tentative D call: TRBD1 (5 bases). The germline gives CDR1 ENHRY, CDR2 SYGVKD. Trimming stripped 6 bases from V and 2 bases from J, with 8 bases between. The CDR3 contains 13 residues. The CDR3 sequence: CAIRGVGNQPQHF. CDR3 DNA sequence: TGTGCCATCAGAGGGGTAGGCAATCAGCCCCAGCATTTT.

The chain recombines TRBV5-5 with TRBJ1-1; D not certain. V lost 3 bases, J lost 0 bases, and 6 bases lay in between. Germline V gene sequence: CDR1 SGHKS, CDR2 YYEKEE (reference sequence). There are 13 residues in the CDR3. The CDR3 loop is CASSSPMNTEAFF. DNA for the CDR3: TGTGCCAGCAGCTCCCCCATGAACACTGAAGCTTTCTTT.

V and J are TRBV25-1 and TRBJ2-7; a weak D match, TRBD1 (5 bases). Trimming took off 4 bases at V and 4 bases at J, with 14 bases between the two ends. This CDR3 comprises 14 residues. The germline CDR1 and CDR2 sequences are MGHDK and SYGVNS. The CDR3 DNA follows: TGTGCCAGCAGTGCCCCGAAAAGGGGTTACGAGCAGTACGTC. Translation: CASSAPKRGYEQYV.

V gene TRBV15 combines with J gene TRBJ1-1; 7 positions match TRBD1. V lost 1 base to trimming and J lost 6 bases; unmatched junction nucleotides: 5. CDR3 length: 14 amino acids. In germline, CDR1 is LNHNV, CDR2 YYDKDF (reference sequence). The CDR3 protein is CATSRGQGIAEAFF. CDR3 DNA: TGTGCCACCAGCAGAGGACAGGGTATCGCTGAAGCTTTCTTT.

CDR3 region: CASSLGRLSPGQFF. The CDR3 DNA is TGTGCCAGCAGCTTAGGGAGGCTGTCCCCGGGGCAGTTCTTC. This rearrangement joins TRBV7-6 to TRBJ2-1; the D gene is possibly TRBD2 (5 bases). The CDR3 consists of 14 residues. CDR1 is SGHVS, CDR2 FNYEAQ, per germline. Trimming stripped 1 base from V and 12 bases from J, with 16 bases between.